These 27 T cell receptor beta chains came from one sample sequenced in a study of blood T cell repertoires in COVID-19. Method: immunoSEQ multiplex PCR; TCRdb's copy keeps in-frame clones and lacks some. The table has approximately 200,000 clones, about 86% seen once. The sample consisted of peripheral blood. The source is a woman in her thirties who had recovered from COVID-19.

The chain joins TRBV11-2 to TRBJ2-7; tentative D call: TRBD1 (5 bases). The V gene's germline CDR1 is SGHAT and CDR2 FQNNGV. Trimming stripped 3 bases from V and 3 bases from J, with 12 bases between. The CDR3 runs to 14 residues. The CDR3 spells CASSFRERNYEQYF. The CDR3 DNA follows: TGTGCCAGCAGCTTCAGGGAAAGGAACTACGAGCAGTACTTC. The complete variable domain, with remaining parts taken from reference TRBV11-2 and TRBJ2-7, reads EAGVAQSPRYKIIEKRQSVAFWCNPISGHATLYWYQQILGQGPKLLIQFQNNGVVDDSQLPKDRFSAERLKGVDSTLKIQPAKLEDSAVYLCASSFRERNYEQYFGPGTRLTVT.

A single count supports this clone. The chain links TRBV5-4 to TRBJ2-6; 8 bases line up with TRBD1. The J segment lost 2 bases and the V segment lost 4 bases, leaving 5 bases of the junction unmatched. The CDR3 totals 16 residues. CDR1 SGHNT and CDR2 YYREEE come from the germline V gene (reference sequence). In DNA form, the CDR3 reads TGTGCCAGCAGCGCAGGGGGCAGGACTGGGGCCAACGTCCTGACTTTC. Residues: CASSAGGRTGANVLTF.

This clone was seen more than once but under ten times. This chain links TRBV19 with TRBJ2-5, with 8 bases identical to TRBD1. CDR1 LNHDA and CDR2 SQIVND come from the germline V gene (reference sequence). Germline trimming cut 5 bases from V and 5 bases from J; bases unmatched to any gene: 4. This CDR3 contains 13 residues. CDR3: CASSLRQGETQYF. The CDR3 bases are TGTGCCAGTAGTCTCCGACAGGGGGAGACCCAGTACTTC.

CDR3 nucleotides: TGTGCCAGCAGCGGAACGACAGGGAGGCTCGCTGGAAACACCATATATTTT. Amino acids: CASSGTTGRLAGNTIYF. V and J are TRBV13 and TRBJ1-3; TRBD1 agrees at 7 bases. J gave up 2 bases and V 5 bases, and 12 bases lay outside the gene matches. The germline gives CDR1 PRHDT, CDR2 FYEKMQ (reference sequence). This CDR3 is 17 amino acids long.

The chain carries TRBV19 and TRBJ1-3; D gene ambiguous. Germline CDR1 and CDR2: LNHDA and SQIVND (reference sequence). The CDR3 length is 14 residues. The V end lost 6 bases, the J end lost 0 bases, and 9 bases lay between the germline ends. Here the CDR3 reads CASSLTSSGNTIYF. The CDR3 DNA sequence: TGTGCCAGTAGCCTTACGAGCTCTGGAAACACCATATATTTT.

This rearrangement joins TRBV7-3 to TRBJ1-1, with D possibly being TRBD1 (6 bases). V lost 1 base and J lost 4, with 7 bases in between. This CDR3 contains 13 residues. Germline V CDR1 and CDR2: SGHTA, FQGTGA. The CDR3 spells CASSLNRVTEAFF. CDR3 in DNA: TGTGCCAGCAGCTTAAACAGGGTCACTGAAGCTTTCTTT.

This clone showed up many times. The chain uses TRBV29-1 and TRBJ1-5; 8 bases are shared with TRBD1. V trimming: 7 bases; J trimming: 2 bases; junction bases outside the gene matches: 4. From germline, CDR1 is SQVTM and CDR2 ANQGSEA. CDR3 length: 13 residues. As DNA, the CDR3 is TGCAGCGCTGCGGACAGGGGCAATCAGCCCCAGCATTTT. This sequence encodes CSAADRGNQPQHF.

This clone was observed a single time. V and J are TRBV27 and TRBJ2-1; D remains unclear. The germline V and J ends were trimmed by 0 bases and 2 bases, with 8 bases remaining between them. The germline V gene has CDR1 MNHEY and CDR2 SMNVEV (reference sequence). CDR3 length: 15 residues. The CDR3 DNA reads as TGTGCCAGCAGTTTATCGTCGATAGCCTACAATGAGCAGTTCTTC. Amino acid sequence: CASSLSSIAYNEQFF.

This chain joins TRBV9 and TRBJ2-2; 9 bases line up with TRBD1. The CDR3 extends over 17 amino acids. Germline CDR1 is SGDLS and CDR2 is YYNGEE. V lost 0 bases to trimming and J lost 1 base; unmatched junction nucleotides: 4. The DNA for the CDR3 is TGTGCCAGCAGCGTAGTTATGGGACAGGGGAACACCGGGGAGCTGTTTTTT. This encodes CASSVVMGQGNTGELFF.

The rearrangement links TRBV2 to TRBJ2-3; TRBD2 might be the D (5 bases). V was trimmed by 5 bases and J by 6 bases, leaving 9 bases between them. Per the germline V gene, CDR1 is SNHLY and CDR2 is FYNNEI. CDR3 length equals 12 residues. CDR3 loop: CASSPSSDTQYF. CDR3 coding DNA: TGTGCCAGCAGTCCCTCTAGCGATACGCAGTATTTT.

The gene calls are TRBV7-6 and TRBJ2-6; no firm D call. CDR1 and CDR2 (germline): SGHVS, FNYEAQ. V lost 0 bases, J lost 0 bases, and 6 bases lay in between. The CDR3 spans 16 residues. The CDR3 nucleotides are TGTGCCAGCAGCTTAGCTGTTAGCTCTGGGGCCAACGTCCTGACTTTC. Translating it yields CASSLAVSSGANVLTF.

The chain combines TRBV5-6 with TRBJ1-4; D is perhaps TRBD1 (5 bases). The germline CDR1 and CDR2 sequences are SGHDT and YYEEEE. The CDR3 is 15 residues long. V lost 4 bases to trimming and J lost 3 bases, with 13 bases between them. The CDR3 DNA is TGTGCCAGCAGCGTCCTGGGGCGGTCTAATGAAAAACTGTTTTTT. Its translation: CASSVLGRSNEKLFF.

The chain joins TRBV2 to TRBJ2-5; D is undetermined. The CDR3 runs to 13 residues. Germline-derived CDR1 and CDR2 are SNHLY and FYNNEI. V dropped 8 bases and J dropped 2 bases, with 12 bases sitting between them. The CDR3 coding sequence is TGTGCCAGCCATCAGGCTATACAAGAGACCCAGTACTTC. This codes for CASHQAIQETQYF.

The V call is TRBV27, the J call TRBJ2-7, with 10 positions matching TRBD2. Germline-derived CDR1 and CDR2 are MNHEY and SMNVEV (reference sequence). The CDR3 sequence is 14 residues long. The J segment lost 4 bases and the V segment lost 2 bases, leaving 2 bases of the junction unmatched. The CDR3: CASSLGAGGYEQYF. CDR3 sequence (DNA): TGTGCCAGCAGTTTAGGAGCGGGAGGGTACGAGCAGTACTTC.

The table lists this clone with a count of one. This rearrangement joins TRBV27 to TRBJ1-2, with 9 bases that match TRBD1. Germline V CDR1 and CDR2: MNHEY, SMNVEV (reference sequence). CDR3 length: 13 residues. V was clipped by 4 bases and J by 4 bases; unmatched bases: 1. The DNA for the CDR3 is TGTGCCAGCAGTTCGACAGGGGGCTATGGCTACACCTTC. Translating it yields CASSSTGGYGYTF.

The chain carries TRBV6-5 and TRBJ2-1; D not resolved. Germline V gives CDR1 MNHEY, CDR2 SVGAGI. V was cut by 6 bases and J by 6 bases, with 9 bases left in between. The CDR3 contains 12 residues. CDR3: CASSPRSNEQFF. As DNA, the CDR3 is TGTGCCAGCAGCCCCCGTTCCAATGAGCAGTTCTTC.

The V call is TRBV5-4, the J call TRBJ2-3; TRBD2 matches at 14 bases. The germline V gene encodes CDR1 SGHNT and CDR2 YYREEE (reference sequence). This CDR3 spans 15 amino acids. The junction had 5 bases not matched to a gene; V was cut back by 5 bases and J by 6 bases. CDR3 sequence reads: CASSGGLAGADTQYF. In DNA form, the CDR3 reads TGTGCCAGCAGTGGGGGACTAGCGGGAGCGGATACGCAGTATTTT.

The V call is TRBV6-5, the J call TRBJ2-7; 9 positions agree with TRBD1. Trimming at V came to 5 bases and at J to 4 bases, leaving 6 bases not matched to a gene. Germline assignment: CDR1 MNHEY and CDR2 SVGAGI. CDR3 size: 14 residues. The CDR3: CASSTGTGLYEQYF. The CDR3 nucleotides are TGTGCCAGCAGTACCGGGACAGGGTTGTACGAGCAGTACTTC.

The genes are TRBV9 and TRBJ2-2; TRBD2 is a possible D gene (6 bases). The CDR3 contains 16 residues. Trimming took 2 bases from V and 5 from J, leaving 16 bases between them. The V gene's germline CDR1 is SGDLS and CDR2 YYNGEE. CDR3 sequence reads: CASSVRGILDTGELFF. The CDR3 nucleotides are TGTGCCAGCAGCGTTCGGGGGATCTTGGATACCGGGGAGCTGTTTTTT.

The chain carries TRBV28 and TRBJ1-1; TRBD1 matches at 9 bases. After removal of 2 bases from V and 9 bases from J, the junction contained 7 bases not matched to a gene. Per the germline V gene, CDR1 is MDHEN and CDR2 is SYDVKM. The CDR3 contains 14 residues. In DNA form, the CDR3 reads TGTGCCAGCAGTTTACCACAGGGGACAGGGAAAGCTTTCTTT. Amino acids: CASSLPQGTGKAFF.

The chain links TRBV7-9 to TRBJ2-2; D is uncertain. CDR1 and CDR2 (germline): SEHNR, FQNEAQ (reference sequence). CDR3 length equals 14 residues. The germline V and J ends were trimmed by 1 base and 6 bases, with 9 bases remaining between them. The CDR3: CASSLGTVSGELFF. CDR3 DNA sequence: TGTGCCAGCAGCTTAGGTACAGTGTCCGGGGAGCTGTTTTTT.

This chain uses TRBV5-1 with TRBJ2-3; 9 bases align to TRBD2. Germline loops: CDR1 SGHRS, CDR2 YFSETQ. V lost 7 bases and J lost 1; bases outside the gene matches: 10. The CDR3 runs 16 residues. The CDR3 DNA is TGCGCCAGCTCACTACCTATAGCGGGAGGCACAGATACGCAGTATTTT. The encoded protein is CASSLPIAGGTDTQYF.

V is TRBV19 and J is TRBJ2-1; the match to TRBD2 covers 10 bases. The CDR3 extends over 15 amino acids. The junction had 11 bases not matched to a gene; V was cut back by 5 bases and J by 10 bases. From germline, CDR1 is LNHDA and CDR2 SQIVND (reference sequence). DNA of the CDR3: TGTGCCAGTAGTTGGAGCCTAGCGGGAGATCGGGAGCAGTTCTTC. Translated, it gives CASSWSLAGDREQFF.

This clone showed up just once. The rearrangement joins TRBV12-5 to TRBJ1-1, with 7 positions matching TRBD1. Germline V gene data show CDR1 as LGHNT and CDR2 as FRNRAP. The CDR3 loop spans 17 amino acids. Trimming took 0 bases from V and 2 from J; bases not matched to a gene: 9. The CDR3 sequence: CASGLVPGGLGNTEAFF. The CDR3 DNA reads as TGTGCTAGTGGTTTGGTACCAGGGGGATTAGGCAACACTGAAGCTTTCTTT. The complete variable domain, with remaining parts taken from reference TRBV12-5 and TRBJ1-1, reads DARVTQTPRHKVTEMGQEVTMRCQPILGHNTVFWYRQTMMQGLELLAYFRNRAPLDDSGMPKDRFSAEMPDATLATLKIQPSEPRDSAVYFCASGLVPGGLGNTEAFFGQGTRLTVV.

V is TRBV9 and J is TRBJ2-7; D unresolved. Trimming removed 0 bases at V and 2 bases at J, with 9 bases between. The CDR3 has 14 amino acids. Germline CDR1 is SGDLS and CDR2 is YYNGEE. The CDR3 DNA is TGTGCCAGCAGCGTAGGCGCAGGCACCTACGAGCAGTACTTC. This translates into CASSVGAGTYEQYF.

This clone was seen a handful of times. The sample has other DNA sequences that encode this CDR3 too. The J gene is TRBJ2-5, the V gene TRBV5-1; 10 bases agree with TRBD2. Germline V gene lookup returns CDR1 SGHRS and CDR2 YFSETQ. V lost 2 bases to trimming and J lost 3 bases; unmatched junction nucleotides: 1. The CDR3 has 14 residues. The CDR3 coding sequence is TGCGCCAGCAGCTTAGCGGGAGGGGAAGAGACCCAGTACTTC. Its protein product is CASSLAGGEETQYF.

The CDR3 sequence: CASSIGENQPQHF. The CDR3 nucleotides read TGTGCCAGTAGTATAGGAGAGAATCAGCCCCAGCATTTT. The chain links TRBV19 to TRBJ1-5; D is ambiguous. Germline CDR1 is LNHDA and CDR2 is SQIVND (reference sequence). The CDR3 contains 13 residues. V lost 1 base to trimming and J lost 4 bases, with 5 bases between them.